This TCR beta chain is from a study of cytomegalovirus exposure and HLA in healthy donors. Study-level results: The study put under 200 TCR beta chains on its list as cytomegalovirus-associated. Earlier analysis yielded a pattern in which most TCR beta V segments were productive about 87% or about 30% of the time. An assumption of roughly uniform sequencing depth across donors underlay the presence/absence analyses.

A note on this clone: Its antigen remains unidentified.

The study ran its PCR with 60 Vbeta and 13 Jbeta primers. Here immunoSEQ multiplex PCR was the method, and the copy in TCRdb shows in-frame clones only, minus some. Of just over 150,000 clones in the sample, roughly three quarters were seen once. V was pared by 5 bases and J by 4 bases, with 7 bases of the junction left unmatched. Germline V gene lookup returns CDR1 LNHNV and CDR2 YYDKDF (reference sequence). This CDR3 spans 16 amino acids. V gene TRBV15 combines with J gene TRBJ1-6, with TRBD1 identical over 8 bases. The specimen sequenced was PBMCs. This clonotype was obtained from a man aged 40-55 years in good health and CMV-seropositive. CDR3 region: CATSRGTGGYNSPLHF. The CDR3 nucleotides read TGTGCCACCAGCCGGGGGACAGGCGGTTATAATTCACCCCTCCACTTT.